The rows below give T cell receptor beta chains drawn from one sample of a study of cytomegalovirus exposure and HLA in healthy donors. Profiled with immunoSEQ multiplex PCR; TCRdb holds only in-frame clones, not every one. The sample records approximately 100,000 clones, roughly 80% being singletons. The source material was PBMCs. The receptors here all came from a middle-aged man in good health and CMV-seronegative. Each CDR3 is given with its conserved first and last residue. The D gene is left open where the match is weak. Only some rows state a clone size, as once, few, many or a class for expanded clones.

clone_size	d_call	v_call	j_call	cdr3_aa	cdr3_nt
-	TRBD2	TRBV14	TRBJ2-1	CASSHRGTSGGYNEQFF	TGTGCCAGCAGCCACCGGGGTACTAGCGGGGGATACAATGAGCAGTTCTTC
-	TRBD1	TRBV6-6	TRBJ2-7	CASGLGQGAYEQYF	TGTGCCAGCGGGCTGGGACAGGGGGCTTACGAGCAGTACTTC
-	-	TRBV4-3	TRBJ2-1	CASSQEQGPYNEQFF	TGCGCCAGCAGCCAAGAGCAGGGGCCCTACAATGAGCAGTTCTTC
-	TRBD2	TRBV18	TRBJ2-7	CASSPPSSGGSSYEQYF	TGTGCCAGCTCACCACCCTCCAGCGGGGGGAGCTCCTACGAGCAGTACTTC
-	-	TRBV7-9	TRBJ1-1	CASSQQGNTEAFF	TGTGCCAGCAGTCAACAGGGAAACACTGAAGCTTTCTTT
few	-	TRBV4-2	TRBJ1-2	CASSQDRNYGYTF	TGTGCCAGCAGCCAAGACAGAAACTATGGCTACACCTTC
-	TRBD1	TRBV5-5	TRBJ1-4	CASSLDRVEEKLFF	TGTGCCAGCAGCCTGGACAGGGTTGAGGAAAAACTGTTTTTT
-	TRBD1	TRBV7-7	TRBJ2-1	CASSLEQGVNEQFF	TGTGCTAGCAGCTTAGAGCAGGGGGTCAATGAGCAGTTCTTC
-	TRBD2	TRBV4-1	TRBJ2-5	CASSQVLAGVILQETQYF	TGCGCCAGCAGCCAAGTGCTAGCGGGGGTGATACTCCAAGAGACCCAGTACTTC
-	TRBD1	TRBV9	TRBJ2-1	CASSVGTGVNEQFF	TGTGCCAGCAGCGTGGGGACAGGGGTCAATGAGCAGTTCTTC
-	-	TRBV14	TRBJ2-1	CASSQAPDEQFF	TGTGCCAGCAGCCAGGCTCCTGATGAGCAGTTCTTC
-	TRBD1	TRBV30	TRBJ1-2	CAWRQQGSDGYTF	TGTGCCTGGAGACAACAGGGGTCGGATGGCTACACCTTC
-	-	TRBV30	TRBJ1-4	CAWSTTDSPFEKLFF	TGTGCCTGGAGCACCACGGACAGCCCCTTTGAAAAACTGTTTTTT
-	TRBD1	TRBV27	TRBJ2-1	CASLTQRGQGANEQFF	TGTGCCAGTCTTACCCAGAGGGGGCAGGGGGCAAATGAGCAGTTCTTC
-	-	TRBV4-1	TRBJ1-2	CASSQERGFYGYTF	TGCGCCAGCAGCCAAGAAAGAGGTTTTTATGGCTACACCTTC